This T cell receptor beta chain was identified in a study of Ad26.COV2.S vaccination and SARS-CoV-2 variants (dated by TCRdb to the early 2020s). Regarding the complete study: Donors in the vaccine arm were drawn from COV1001, a phase I-IIa trial of Ad26.COV2.S in healthy adults that was multicentre, randomized, double-blind and placebo-controlled. Ad26.COV2.S was administered intramuscularly at a dose of 5x10^10 or 1x10^11 viral particles, either as one shot or as two shots given 56 days apart. Sequencing of the TCRbeta repertoire served to evaluate the specificity and breadth of SARS-CoV-2-reactive T cell receptors following Ad26.COV2.S vaccination. The TCR-sequenced set comprised about 32 samples: about 19 Ad26.COV2.S vaccine recipients, 5 placebo recipients and 8 SARS-CoV-2 convalescent individuals. Trial participants were randomized into five groups of five: low-dose or high-dose Ad26.COV2.S given once or twice, or placebo on both occasions. Investigators did not know the trial group allocation while performing experiments and assessing outcomes.

Based on the germline V gene, the CDR1 and CDR2 sequences are SGHRS and YFSETQ. The CDR3 goes from the cysteine to the phenylalanine over 15 residues. The entry retains the CDR3 DNA only, 45 bases that are in frame from base 1. Germline trimming: 3 bases from V, 5 bases from J; junction bases outside gene matches: 8. The immunoSEQ Assay was used to sequence TCRbeta CDR3 regions. After extraction, genomic DNA underwent amplification by bias-controlled multiplex PCR, followed by high-throughput sequencing. On the study's bioinformatics: To quantify the absolute abundance of every unique TCRbeta CDR3 region, sequences were collapsed and filtered. T cell fraction was estimated by normalizing TCRbeta template counts to usable DNA, which was measured by amplifying reference genes present in all nucleated cells. Repertoire TCRs were annotated as SARS-CoV-2-specific when V gene, CDR3 amino acid sequence and J gene were exactly matched to a known reactive TCR set. The reference SARS-CoV-2 TCR set came from MIRA and was filtered for enrichment in COVID-19-positive ImmuneCODE repertoires, removing public or cross-reactive TCRs. Drawing on the MIRA antigens, annotated TCRs were analysed further at the level of specific ORF or position within ORF. Depth was the summed frequency of annotated unique rearrangements, while breadth was defined as annotated unique rearrangements over total unique productive rearrangements. Two-sided Wilcoxon rank-sum tests were used to compare TCR breadth between groups. The table was pulled from immuneACCESS by TCRdb, which kept in-frame rearrangements only. Such tables lose some clones; where checked, under half of the loss comes from unresolved V genes, and the rest has no known cause. D and trimming were read from the DNA, whereas the V and J calls and clone size are those reported in that table. Recorded for this sample are approximately 240,000 clones; 85% to 90% of them occurred a single time. Clones ranked in the top ten supply about 10% of the sample.

Overall results and qualifications from the work: Vaccine and placebo recipients had comparable non-spike TCR breadth, which fits with the vaccine containing only spike. Higher spike-specific TCR breadth was observed in Ad26.COV2.S recipients than in placebo recipients (P = 0.0014). It was noted by the authors that total T cell responses may have been underestimated by the TCR breadth and depth analyses. The study was not powered for comparison of responses between vaccine doses or regimens. After vaccination, substantial breadth of spike-specific CD8+ and CD4+ T cell responses was reported.

Interpreted using the paper, the treatment or condition label stands for: 15 to 20 received Ad26.COV2.S at low or high dose, single or two shots; 5 received placebo; per-sample allocation not given. For vaccine and placebo recipients, the sequenced repertoires came from samples collected on day 63 after the first injection. In Cohort 1b, roughly 25 adults aged 18-55 years were enrolled at a single site in Boston, USA, between 29 July and 7 August 2020. Ad26.COV2.S consisted of a replication-incompetent adenovirus type 26 vector by which a prefusion-stabilized SARS-CoV-2 spike protein from the original Wuhan strain was expressed. A word on this clone: Its recognized antigen is unknown. The record has no base qualities; no much larger clone is one base away.

The input for sequencing was peripheral blood, taken in a trial of Ad26.COV2.S vaccine versus placebo. The source of this sequence is a person between 18 and 65 years old who received the Ad26.COV2.S COVID-19 vaccine or a placebo. The chain couples TRBV5-1 to TRBJ2-1, with TRBD1 identical over 7 junction bases. The DNA reads as follows: TGCGCCAGCAGCTCTATCACGGGACAGAACAATGAGCAGTTCTTC. It specifies CASSSITGQNNEQFF.